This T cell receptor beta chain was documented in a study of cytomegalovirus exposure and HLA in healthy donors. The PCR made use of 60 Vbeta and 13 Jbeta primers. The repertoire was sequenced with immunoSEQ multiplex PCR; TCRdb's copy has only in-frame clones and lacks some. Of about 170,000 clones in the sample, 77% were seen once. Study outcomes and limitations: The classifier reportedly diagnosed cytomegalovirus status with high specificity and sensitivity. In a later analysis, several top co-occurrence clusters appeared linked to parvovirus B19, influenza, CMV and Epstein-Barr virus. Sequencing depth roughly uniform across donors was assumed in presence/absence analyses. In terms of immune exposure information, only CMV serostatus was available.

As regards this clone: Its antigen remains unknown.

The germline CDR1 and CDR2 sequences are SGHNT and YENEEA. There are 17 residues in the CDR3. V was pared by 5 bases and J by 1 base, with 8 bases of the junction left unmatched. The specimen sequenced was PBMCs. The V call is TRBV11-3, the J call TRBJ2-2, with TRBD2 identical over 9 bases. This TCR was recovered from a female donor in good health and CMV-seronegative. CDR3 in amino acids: CASSPVAGEVNTGELFF. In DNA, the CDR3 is TGTGCCAGCAGCCCCGTAGCGGGAGAGGTGAACACCGGGGAGCTGTTTTTT.